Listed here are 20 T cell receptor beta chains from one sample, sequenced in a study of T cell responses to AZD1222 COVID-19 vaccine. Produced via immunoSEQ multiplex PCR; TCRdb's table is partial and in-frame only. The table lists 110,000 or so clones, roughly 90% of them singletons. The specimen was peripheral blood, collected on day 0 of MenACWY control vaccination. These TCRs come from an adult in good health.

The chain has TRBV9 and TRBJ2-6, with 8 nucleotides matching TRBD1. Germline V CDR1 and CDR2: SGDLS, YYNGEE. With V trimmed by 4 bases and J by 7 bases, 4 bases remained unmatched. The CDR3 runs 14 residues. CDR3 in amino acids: CASSQGQGANVLTF. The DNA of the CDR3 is TGTGCCAGCAGCCAAGGACAGGGAGCCAACGTCCTGACTTTC.

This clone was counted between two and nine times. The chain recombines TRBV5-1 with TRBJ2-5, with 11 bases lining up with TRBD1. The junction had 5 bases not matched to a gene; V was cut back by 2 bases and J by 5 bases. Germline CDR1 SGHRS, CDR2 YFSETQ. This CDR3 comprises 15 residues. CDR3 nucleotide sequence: TGCGCCAGCAGCTTCAGGACAGGGGGCCGGGAGACCCAGTACTTC. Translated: CASSFRTGGRETQYF.

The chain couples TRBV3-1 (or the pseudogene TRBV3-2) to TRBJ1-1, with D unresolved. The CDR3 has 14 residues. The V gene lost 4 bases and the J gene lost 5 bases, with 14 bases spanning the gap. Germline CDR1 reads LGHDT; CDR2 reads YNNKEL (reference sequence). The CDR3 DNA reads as TGTGCCAGCAGCCCGAATCATCTTGGAACTGAAGCTTTCTTT. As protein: CASSPNHLGTEAFF.

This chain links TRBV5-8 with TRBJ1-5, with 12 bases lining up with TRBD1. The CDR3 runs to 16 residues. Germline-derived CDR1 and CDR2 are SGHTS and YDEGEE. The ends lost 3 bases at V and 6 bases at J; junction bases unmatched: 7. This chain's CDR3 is CASSWTGQGAGQPQHF. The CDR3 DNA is TGTGCCAGCAGCTGGACGGGACAGGGGGCCGGTCAGCCCCAGCATTTT.

Here the CDR3 DNA reads TGTGCCAGCAGCTTAGGCCACGGCGGGGAGCCCCAGCATTTT. Its protein product is CASSLGHGGEPQHF. The V call is TRBV13, the J call TRBJ1-5; D gene ambiguous. CDR1 and CDR2 from the germline V gene are PRHDT and FYEKMQ (reference sequence). This CDR3 has 14 residues. The germline V and J ends were trimmed by 0 bases and 8 bases, with 11 bases remaining between them.

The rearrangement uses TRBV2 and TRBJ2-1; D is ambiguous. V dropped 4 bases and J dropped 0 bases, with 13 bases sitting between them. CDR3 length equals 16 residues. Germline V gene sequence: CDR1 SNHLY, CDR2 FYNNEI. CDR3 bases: TGTGCCAGCAGTGTTTCGGTTCTAGTCTCCTACAATGAGCAGTTCTTC. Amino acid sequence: CASSVSVLVSYNEQFF.

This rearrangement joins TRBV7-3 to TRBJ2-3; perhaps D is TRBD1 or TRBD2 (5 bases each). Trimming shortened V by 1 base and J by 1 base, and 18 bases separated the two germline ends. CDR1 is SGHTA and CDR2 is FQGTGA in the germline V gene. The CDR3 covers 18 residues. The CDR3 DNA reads TGTGCCAGCAGCTTAAGGGGGACGGTGGCCACTCGCACAGATACGCAGTATTTT. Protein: CASSLRGTVATRTDTQYF.

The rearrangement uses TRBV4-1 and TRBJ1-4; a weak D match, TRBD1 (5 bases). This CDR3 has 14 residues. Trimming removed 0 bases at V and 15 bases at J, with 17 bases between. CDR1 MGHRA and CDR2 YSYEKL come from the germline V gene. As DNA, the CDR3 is TGCGCCAGCAGCCAAGAGGGGGGGAATGTGAGGGTGTTTTTT. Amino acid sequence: CASSQEGGNVRVFF.

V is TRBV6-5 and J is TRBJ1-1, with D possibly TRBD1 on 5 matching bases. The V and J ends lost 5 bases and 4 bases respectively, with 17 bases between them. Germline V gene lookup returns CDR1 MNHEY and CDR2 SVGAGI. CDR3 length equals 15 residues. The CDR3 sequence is CASSQTRTGGTEAFF. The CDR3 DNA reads TGTGCCAGCAGTCAAACACGGACGGGGGGCACTGAAGCTTTCTTT.

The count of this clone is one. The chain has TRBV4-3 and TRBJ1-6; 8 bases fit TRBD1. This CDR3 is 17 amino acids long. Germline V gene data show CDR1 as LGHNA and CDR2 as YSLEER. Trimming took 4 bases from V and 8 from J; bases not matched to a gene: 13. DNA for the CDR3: TGCGCCAGCAGCCTAAAAGAGTCCTGGACAGGGTATTCACCCCTCCACTTT. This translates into CASSLKESWTGYSPLHF.

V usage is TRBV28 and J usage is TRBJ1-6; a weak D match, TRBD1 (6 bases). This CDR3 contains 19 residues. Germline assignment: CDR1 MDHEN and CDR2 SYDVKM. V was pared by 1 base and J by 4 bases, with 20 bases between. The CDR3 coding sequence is TGTGCCAGCAGTTTATACCCCATTCAGGGGACAATGTATAATTCACCCCTCCACTTT. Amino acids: CASSLYPIQGTMYNSPLHF.

The CDR3 bases are TGTGCCAGCAGCGTCGAGACAGGGGGCTACGAGCAGTACTTC. Translating gives CASSVETGGYEQYF. The gene calls are TRBV9 and TRBJ2-7; 9 nucleotides agree with TRBD1. V shed 2 bases, J shed 3 bases, and the junction held 3 bases outside the gene matches. The CDR3 runs 14 residues. Germline CDR1 SGDLS, CDR2 YYNGEE.

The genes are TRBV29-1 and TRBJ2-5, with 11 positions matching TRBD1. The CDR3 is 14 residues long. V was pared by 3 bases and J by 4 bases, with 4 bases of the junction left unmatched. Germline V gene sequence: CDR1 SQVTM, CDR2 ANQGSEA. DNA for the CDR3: TGCAGCGTTGACCCCGGGACAGGGGGAGAGACCCAGTACTTC. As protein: CSVDPGTGGETQYF. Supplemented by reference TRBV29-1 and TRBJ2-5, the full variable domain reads SAVISQKPSRDICQRGTSLTIQCQVDSQVTMMFWYRQQPGQSLTLIATANQGSEATYESGFVIDKFPISRPNLTFSTLTVSNMSPEDSSIYLCSVDPGTGGETQYFGPGTRLLVL.

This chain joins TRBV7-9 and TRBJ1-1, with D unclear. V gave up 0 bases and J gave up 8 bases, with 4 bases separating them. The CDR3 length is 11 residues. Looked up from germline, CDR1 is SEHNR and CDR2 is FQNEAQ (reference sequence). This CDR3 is CASSLALEAFF. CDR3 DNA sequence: TGTGCCAGCAGCTTAGCGCTCGAAGCTTTCTTT.

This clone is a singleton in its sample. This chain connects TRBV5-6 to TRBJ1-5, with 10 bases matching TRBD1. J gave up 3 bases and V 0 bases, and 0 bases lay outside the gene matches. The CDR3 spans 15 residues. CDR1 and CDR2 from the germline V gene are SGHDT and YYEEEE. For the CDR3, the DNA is TGTGCCAGCAGCTTGGGACAGGGGGCCAATCAGCCCCAGCATTTT. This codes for CASSLGQGANQPQHF.

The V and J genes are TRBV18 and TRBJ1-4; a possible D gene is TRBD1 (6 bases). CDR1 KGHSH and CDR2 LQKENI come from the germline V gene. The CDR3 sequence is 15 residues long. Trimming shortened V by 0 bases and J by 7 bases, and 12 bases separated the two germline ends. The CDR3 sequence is CASSPPLKGGEKLFF. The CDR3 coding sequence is TGTGCCAGCTCACCACCTCTCAAAGGGGGTGAAAAACTGTTTTTT.

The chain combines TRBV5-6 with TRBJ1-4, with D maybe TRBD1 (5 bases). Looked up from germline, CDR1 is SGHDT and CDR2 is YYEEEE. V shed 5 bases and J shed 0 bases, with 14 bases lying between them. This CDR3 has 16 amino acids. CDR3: CASSLIGAATNEKLFF. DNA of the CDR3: TGTGCCAGCAGTCTAATCGGGGCTGCAACTAATGAAAAACTGTTTTTT.

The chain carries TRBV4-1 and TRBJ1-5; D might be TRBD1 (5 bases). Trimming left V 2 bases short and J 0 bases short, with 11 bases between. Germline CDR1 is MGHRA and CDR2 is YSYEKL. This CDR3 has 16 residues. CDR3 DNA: TGCGCCAGCAGCCAACCTTTGGGGGTTAGCAATCAGCCCCAGCATTTT. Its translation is CASSQPLGVSNQPQHF.

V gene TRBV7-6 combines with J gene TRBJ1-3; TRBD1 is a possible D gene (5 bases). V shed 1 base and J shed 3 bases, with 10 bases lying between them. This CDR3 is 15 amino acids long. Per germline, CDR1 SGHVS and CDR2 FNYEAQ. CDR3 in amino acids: CASSLGRGGGNTIYF. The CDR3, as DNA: TGTGCCAGCAGCTTAGGAAGGGGAGGTGGAAACACCATATATTTT.

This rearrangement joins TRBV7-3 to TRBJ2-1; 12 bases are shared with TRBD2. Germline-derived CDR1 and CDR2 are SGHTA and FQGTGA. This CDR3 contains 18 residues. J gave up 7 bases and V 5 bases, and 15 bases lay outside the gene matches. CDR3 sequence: CASSKRGLAGNPGNEQFF. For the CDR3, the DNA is TGTGCCAGCAGCAAGAGGGGACTAGCGGGTAATCCGGGGAATGAGCAGTTCTTC.